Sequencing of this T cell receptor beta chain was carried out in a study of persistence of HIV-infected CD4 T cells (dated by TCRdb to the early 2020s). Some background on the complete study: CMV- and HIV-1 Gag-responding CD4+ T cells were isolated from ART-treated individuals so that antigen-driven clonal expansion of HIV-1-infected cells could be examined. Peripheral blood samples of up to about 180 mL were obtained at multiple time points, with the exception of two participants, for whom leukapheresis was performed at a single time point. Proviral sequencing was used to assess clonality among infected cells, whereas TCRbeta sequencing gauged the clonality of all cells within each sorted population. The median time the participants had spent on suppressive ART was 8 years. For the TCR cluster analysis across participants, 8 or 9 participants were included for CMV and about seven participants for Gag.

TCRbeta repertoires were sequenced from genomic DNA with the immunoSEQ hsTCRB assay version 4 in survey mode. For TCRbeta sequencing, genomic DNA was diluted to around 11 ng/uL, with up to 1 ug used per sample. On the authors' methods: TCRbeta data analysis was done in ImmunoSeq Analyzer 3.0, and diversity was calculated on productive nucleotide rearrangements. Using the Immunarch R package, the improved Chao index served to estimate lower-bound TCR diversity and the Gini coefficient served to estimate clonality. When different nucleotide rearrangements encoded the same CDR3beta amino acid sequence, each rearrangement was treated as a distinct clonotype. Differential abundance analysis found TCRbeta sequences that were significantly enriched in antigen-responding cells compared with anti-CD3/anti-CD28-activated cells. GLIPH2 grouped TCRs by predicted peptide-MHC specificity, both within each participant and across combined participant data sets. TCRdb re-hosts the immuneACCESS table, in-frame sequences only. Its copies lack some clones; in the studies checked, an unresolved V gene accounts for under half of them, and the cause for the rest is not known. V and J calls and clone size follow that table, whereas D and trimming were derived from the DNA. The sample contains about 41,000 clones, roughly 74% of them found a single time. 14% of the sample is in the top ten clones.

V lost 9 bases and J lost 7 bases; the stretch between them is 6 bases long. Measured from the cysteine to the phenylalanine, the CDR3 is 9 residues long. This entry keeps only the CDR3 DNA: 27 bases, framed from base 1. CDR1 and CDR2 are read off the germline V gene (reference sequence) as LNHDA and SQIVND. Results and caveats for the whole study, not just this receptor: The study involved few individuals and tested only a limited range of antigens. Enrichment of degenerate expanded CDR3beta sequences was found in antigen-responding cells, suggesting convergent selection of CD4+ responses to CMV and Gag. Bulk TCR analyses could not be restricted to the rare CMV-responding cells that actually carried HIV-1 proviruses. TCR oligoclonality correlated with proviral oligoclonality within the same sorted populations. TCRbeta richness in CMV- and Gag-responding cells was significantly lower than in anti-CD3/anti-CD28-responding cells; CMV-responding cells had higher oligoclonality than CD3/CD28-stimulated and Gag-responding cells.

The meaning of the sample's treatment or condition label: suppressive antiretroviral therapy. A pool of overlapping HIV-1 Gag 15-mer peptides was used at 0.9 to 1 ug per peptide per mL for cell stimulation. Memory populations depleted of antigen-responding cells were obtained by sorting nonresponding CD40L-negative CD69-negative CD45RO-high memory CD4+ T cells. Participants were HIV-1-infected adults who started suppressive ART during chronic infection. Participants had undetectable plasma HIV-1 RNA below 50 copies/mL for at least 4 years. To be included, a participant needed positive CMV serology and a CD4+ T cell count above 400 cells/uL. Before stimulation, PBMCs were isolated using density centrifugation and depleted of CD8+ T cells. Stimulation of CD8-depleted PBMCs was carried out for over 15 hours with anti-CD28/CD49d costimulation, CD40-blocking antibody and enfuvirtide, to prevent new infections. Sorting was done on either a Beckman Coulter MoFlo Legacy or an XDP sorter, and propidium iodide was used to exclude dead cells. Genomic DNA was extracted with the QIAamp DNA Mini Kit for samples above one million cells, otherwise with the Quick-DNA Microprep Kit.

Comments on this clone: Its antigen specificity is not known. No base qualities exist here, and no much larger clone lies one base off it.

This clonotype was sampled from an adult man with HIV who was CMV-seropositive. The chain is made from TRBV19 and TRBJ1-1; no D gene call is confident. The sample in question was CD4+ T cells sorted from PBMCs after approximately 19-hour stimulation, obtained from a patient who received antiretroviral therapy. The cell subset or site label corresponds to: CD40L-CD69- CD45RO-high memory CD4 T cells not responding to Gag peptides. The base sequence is TGTGCCAGCCCCTATGAAGCTTTCTTT. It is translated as CASPYEAFF.